One sample yielded the 19 T cell receptor beta chains listed below, sequenced in a study of Ad26.COV2.S vaccination and SARS-CoV-2 variants. Treatment noted: about 20 received Ad26.COV2.S at low or high dose, single or two shots; a few received placebo; per-sample allocation not given. Collection of the samples took place on day 63 after the first injection of vaccine or placebo. Only in-frame clones appear in the TCRdb table, and some are missing; sequencing was by immunoSEQ multiplex PCR. The sample records roughly 500,000 clones, around 90% being singletons. This specimen was peripheral blood, taken in a trial of Ad26.COV2.S vaccine versus placebo. All receptors derive from a person aged 18-60 years who received the Ad26.COV2.S COVID-19 vaccine or a placebo.

The gene calls are TRBV28 and TRBJ2-7; 16 nucleotides align to TRBD2. Germline CDR1 is MDHEN and CDR2 is SYDVKM. V lost 7 bases, J lost 7 bases, and 19 bases stayed unmatched. CDR3 length equals 19 residues. The CDR3 sequence is CASKGGLAGGPYPVQEQYF. The CDR3 DNA reads TGTGCCAGCAAGGGGGGACTAGCGGGAGGGCCCTATCCGGTTCAAGAGCAGTACTTC.

The gene calls are TRBV7-3 and TRBJ1-1, with D possibly matching TRBD1 (5 bases). The CDR3 has 15 residues. Germline V gives CDR1 SGHTA, CDR2 FQGTGA. Trimming stripped 7 bases from V and 7 bases from J, with 22 bases between. The CDR3 nucleotides are TGTGCCAGCAACATTAGGGGAGGAGGGCTCGGTGAAGCTTTCTTT. This sequence encodes CASNIRGGGLGEAFF.

The J gene is TRBJ1-1, the V gene TRBV18; D is unresolved. The germline V gene has CDR1 KGHSH and CDR2 LQKENI. This CDR3 comprises 12 residues. The V end was cut by 3 bases, the J end by 8 bases, with 10 bases between. This CDR3 reads CASSPEGQEAFF. The CDR3 bases are TGTGCCAGCTCACCGGAGGGTCAAGAAGCTTTCTTT.

In its sample, this clone was seen once. V usage is TRBV11-3 and J usage is TRBJ2-2; tentatively, D is TRBD2 (5 bases). Germline loops: CDR1 SGHNT, CDR2 YENEEA. The CDR3 spans 15 residues. The V end lost 1 base, the J end lost 7 bases, and 13 bases lay between the germline ends. The DNA for the CDR3 is TGTGCCAGCAGCTTAGGCGGGCGCGGAGACGGGGAGCTGTTTTTT. Translated: CASSLGGRGDGELFF. Together with reference TRBV11-3 and TRBJ2-2, the CDR3 gives the full variable domain: EAGVVQSPRYKIIEKKQPVAFWCNPISGHNTLYWYLQNLGQGPELLIRYENEEAVDDSQLPKDRFSAERLKGVDSTLKIQPAELGDSAVYLCASSLGGRGDGELFFGEGSRLTVL.

This chain uses TRBV7-9 with TRBJ1-4; no clear D gene. The V end lost 8 bases, the J end lost 5 bases, and 12 bases lay between the germline ends. Germline CDR1 and CDR2: SEHNR and FQNEAQ (reference sequence). The CDR3 runs 13 residues. The CDR3, as DNA: TGTGCCAGCCAACTCAATTGGAATGAAAAACTGTTTTTT. Translating gives CASQLNWNEKLFF. Using reference TRBV7-9 and TRBJ1-4 for the parts outside the CDR3, the full variable domain is DTGVSQNPRHKITKRGQNVTFRCDPISEHNRLYWYRQTLGQGPEFLTYFQNEAQLEKSRLLSDRFSAERPKGSFSTLEIQRTEQGDSAMYLCASQLNWNEKLFFGSGTQLSVL.

The CDR3 here is CASSSGGTEAFF. CDR3 nucleotide sequence: TGTGCCAGCAGTTCGGGTGGGACTGAAGCTTTCTTT. The chain couples TRBV28 to TRBJ1-1; no definite D call. Germline loops: CDR1 MDHEN, CDR2 SYDVKM. Deletions cut 4 bases from V and 5 bases from J, with 8 bases between. The CDR3 covers 12 residues.

This rearrangement joins TRBV19 to TRBJ2-7; TRBD2 might be the D (5 bases). V lost 2 bases and J 3 bases, leaving 11 bases between the germline ends. The V gene's germline CDR1 is LNHDA and CDR2 SQIVND (reference sequence). CDR3 length equals 14 residues. In DNA, the CDR3 is TGTGCCAGTAGTATAATTCCGGGAAGCTACGAGCAGTACTTC. Translated, it gives CASSIIPGSYEQYF.

This clone has only one observation. This chain uses TRBV6-5 with TRBJ2-7; tentatively, D is TRBD1 (6 bases). CDR1 is MNHEY and CDR2 is SVGAGI in the germline V gene. The CDR3 runs to 15 residues. V lost 5 bases to trimming and J lost 8 bases, with 22 bases between them. The CDR3 reads CASSQIRRGGSKQYF. The CDR3 DNA follows: TGTGCCAGCAGTCAAATACGTAGAGGGGGTTCAAAGCAGTACTTC.

This chain links TRBV23-1 with TRBJ1-2, with 7 positions matching TRBD1. TRBV23-1 is an ORF; its function is uncertain. The CDR3 consists of 14 residues. V shed 7 bases and J 8 bases; nucleotides not matched to a gene: 13. The CDR3 here is CASTNRGRRGGYTF. The CDR3 region has the DNA TGCGCCAGCACCAACAGGGGAAGGAGGGGAGGCTACACCTTC.

In this sample, this clone turned up once. This sequence joins TRBV28 and TRBJ2-7, with TRBD1 matching 9 bases. This CDR3 has 12 amino acids. J gave up 3 bases and V 7 bases, and 1 base lay outside the gene matches. Germline CDR1 is MDHEN and CDR2 is SYDVKM. CDR3 sequence (DNA): TGTGCCAGCAAGACAGGGGGCTACGAGCAGTACTTC. This translates into CASKTGGYEQYF.

V gene TRBV25-1 combines with J gene TRBJ2-7, with 8 bases identical to TRBD1. J lost 4 bases, V lost 1 base, and 6 bases had no gene match. The CDR3 contains 15 residues. Looked up from germline, CDR1 is MGHDK and CDR2 is SYGVNS. The CDR3 bases are TGTGCCAGCAGTGAATGGGGACAGGCACCGTACGAGCAGTACTTC. This gives the protein CASSEWGQAPYEQYF.

The chain links TRBV15 to TRBJ2-2; D possibly corresponds to TRBD2 (5 bases). The CDR3 has 15 residues. The V gene's germline CDR1 is LNHNV and CDR2 YYDKDF (reference sequence). Trimming pared 0 bases from V and 6 bases from J, leaving 11 bases between. The CDR3 is CATSRELATAGELFF. In DNA, the CDR3 is TGTGCCACCAGCAGAGAGCTAGCTACGGCCGGGGAGCTGTTTTTT.

The chain carries TRBV18 and TRBJ2-3; D uncertain. Deletions cut 5 bases from V and 5 bases from J, with 11 bases between. The CDR3 length is 13 residues. Germline V CDR1 and CDR2: KGHSH, LQKENI. The CDR3 sequence: CASSTGPLDTQYF. CDR3 DNA sequence: TGTGCCAGCTCAACCGGGCCCCTAGATACGCAGTATTTT.

This clone was seen more than once but under ten times. The CDR3 DNA is TGTGCCAGCAGCTTATCAGCCAGCGGGAGGCTCGGTGAGCAGTTCTTC. Protein product: CASSLSASGRLGEQFF. The chain has TRBV7-9 and TRBJ2-1; TRBD2 aligns across 9 bases. The CDR3 loop spans 16 amino acids. V lost 2 bases, J lost 9 bases, and 11 bases stayed unmatched. CDR1 is SEHNR and CDR2 is FQNEAQ in the germline V gene (reference sequence).

This rearrangement joins TRBV19 to TRBJ2-1; possibly TRBD1 for D (5 bases). Per the germline V gene, CDR1 is LNHDA and CDR2 is SQIVND (reference sequence). V was cut by 6 bases and J by 5 bases, with 14 bases left in between. This CDR3 has 14 amino acids. CDR3 DNA sequence: TGTGCCAGTAGGCCCAGGGAATTAAACAATGAGCAGTTCTTC. It encodes CASRPRELNNEQFF. The whole variable domain, filled in from reference TRBV19 and TRBJ2-1, reads DGGITQSPKYLFRKEGQNVTLSCEQNLNHDAMYWYRQDPGQGLRLIYYSQIVNDFQKGDIAEGYSVSREKKESFPLTVTSAQKNPTAFYLCASRPRELNNEQFFGPGTRLTVL.

This clone was detected once. The chain employs TRBV6-4 and TRBJ2-5, with TRBD2 matching 8 bases. Per germline, CDR1 MRHNA and CDR2 SNTAGT. This CDR3 is 15 amino acids long. V shed 0 bases, J shed 3 bases, and the junction held 3 bases outside the gene matches. The CDR3 sequence is CASSDSSGIKETQYF. In DNA, the CDR3 is TGTGCCAGCAGTGACTCTAGCGGGATTAAAGAGACCCAGTACTTC.

The rearrangement joins TRBV7-2 to TRBJ2-5, with TRBD2 matching over 11 bases. V shed 7 bases and J 5 bases; nucleotides not matched to a gene: 9. The CDR3 has 15 amino acids. Germline loops: CDR1 SGHTA, CDR2 FQGNSA. This CDR3 is CASKRSGRAGETQYF. The CDR3 DNA reads as TGTGCCAGCAAGCGTAGCGGGAGGGCTGGGGAGACCCAGTACTTC.

This clone was seen a single time. V and J are TRBV7-2 and TRBJ2-1; TRBD1 might be the D (5 bases). V was trimmed by 5 bases and J by 3 bases, leaving 17 bases between them. Germline V gene lookup returns CDR1 SGHTA and CDR2 FQGNSA. The CDR3 is made up of 16 amino acids. The CDR3, as DNA: TGTGCCAGCAGCCTTGCAGGGTCCCTCGGCTACAATGAGCAGTTCTTC. Protein sequence: CASSLAGSLGYNEQFF. The whole variable domain, remainder taken from reference TRBV7-2 and TRBJ2-1, is GAGVSQSPSNKVTEKGKDVELRCDPISGHTALYWYRQSLGQGLEFLIYFQGNSAPDKSGLPSDRFSAERTGGSVSTLTIQRTQQEDSAVYLCASSLAGSLGYNEQFFGPGTRLTVL.

Of note for this clone: Different DNA sequences within this sample yield the same CDR3. This chain links TRBV4-3 with TRBJ1-3, with 9 bases identical to TRBD1. CDR1 is LGHNA and CDR2 is YSLEER in the germline V gene. The CDR3 sequence is 14 residues long. Losses at the gene ends were 2 bases for V and 4 bases for J; bases not matched to a gene: 0. This CDR3 reads CASSQTGGGNTIYF. The CDR3 DNA is TGCGCCAGCAGCCAAACAGGGGGCGGAAACACCATATATTTT.